This T cell receptor beta chain is from a study of blood T cells in healthy people across ages (dated by TCRdb to between 2014 and 2016). A note on the overall study: In model experiments, template switching captured about one uniquely barcoded TCR beta cDNA molecule for every two T cells. For two donors (one aged 18 to 29 and one aged 80 or older), the study analyzed two additional independent replicas of 1 million unique cDNA reads from the same blood draw. Using deep sequencing normalized with unique cDNA molecular identifiers, the study measured how TCR beta repertoire diversity changes with age. Four age groups were formed from the donors: young (average approximately 17 years), middle-aged (more than 35), aged (about 62) and long-lived (82). To avoid experimental bias, donors of different ages were randomly spread across the sequencing lanes.

The germline V gene sets CDR1 to SGHTA and CDR2 to FQGNSA. Its CDR3 holds 12 amino acids, cysteine through phenylalanine. The DNA shown is the 36-base CDR3, in frame from base 1. V loses 9 bases, J loses 4 bases, and the germline ends lie 10 bases apart. The library relied on 5' RACE. A second PCR of roughly 6 to 11 cycles was run with a J-beta primer mix and a sample-barcoded 5' primer. A template-switch 5' adaptor carrying 12 random nucleotides introduced a unique molecular identifier onto each TCR beta cDNA molecule. Each sample yielded at least 3 million CDR3-containing paired-end reads. First-strand cDNA synthesis was performed from all RNA using the Mint cDNA synthesis kit, with priming by a TRBC-specific oligonucleotide. All cDNA was treated with uracil-DNA glycosylase and then went through a first 18-cycle PCR with the universal primers M1SS and BC2_uni_R. In the original analysis: For normalization, 1 million high-quality reads were randomly selected from each sample, with every read carrying a distinct molecular identifier. Reads sharing molecular identifiers were discarded rather than binned into consensus sequences. MiTCR, set to a Q25 quality threshold and the strictest error-elimination algorithm, was used for CDR3 identification, clonotype clustering and error correction. Lower-bound total TCR beta diversity was estimated with a nonparametric unseen species model using Euler transformation. TCRdb applied fastp at Q25 and MiXCR to the public reads, then kept only in-frame beta chains. Every distinct CDR3 protein forms one entry, paired with its most common genes and DNA. The V and J calls follow TCRdb's processing rather than the paper's. The sample includes fewer than 2 million distinct CDR3 sequences, with about two fifths observed a single time. Under 30% of the sample lies in the top ten.

General findings and caveats noted by the study authors: Compared with the aged group, more naive CD4+ T cells, fewer expanded clones and increased TCR diversity were shown by the long-lived group, suggesting age selection. Estimates of total diversity based on one million sequenced T cells were regarded as lower bounds and as underestimates. As age increased, observed TCR beta diversity per million T cells dropped in a roughly linear way, and a significant reduction was already evident by age 40. Donor CMV infection status was unknown, potentially confounding age-related changes in expanded clonotypes. Conclusive comparison of naive and antigen-experienced compartments was prevented by the profiling of bulk unsorted PBMCs. Observed TCR beta diversity correlated strongly with the percentage of naive T cells measured by flow cytometry.

Worth noting for this clonotype: Its antigen target is currently unknown. Per-base quality was not reported, and no clone a single base away is much larger than it.

Donors were 39 systemically healthy Caucasian individuals from Russia aged roughly 6 to 95 years. Each donor gave about 9.7 milliliters of peripheral blood, drawn into EDTA-treated Vacutainer tubes. Ficoll-Paque density-gradient centrifugation was used to isolate PBMCs, with at least 6.5 million per sample. Total RNA was extracted from PBMCs with Trizol reagent, with at least 6 micrograms obtained per sample. The percentages of naive CD45RAhigh/CD27high T cells were determined by flow cytometry on a PBMC aliquot from every donor. The sample consisted of blood. This chain joins TRBV7-2 to TRBJ1-5, with the D gene not confidently named. The clonotype was recovered from a human donor in good health. The CDR3 protein: CASTMGNQPQHF. The DNA sequence follows: TGTGCCAGTACAATGGGTAATCAGCCCCAGCATTTT.